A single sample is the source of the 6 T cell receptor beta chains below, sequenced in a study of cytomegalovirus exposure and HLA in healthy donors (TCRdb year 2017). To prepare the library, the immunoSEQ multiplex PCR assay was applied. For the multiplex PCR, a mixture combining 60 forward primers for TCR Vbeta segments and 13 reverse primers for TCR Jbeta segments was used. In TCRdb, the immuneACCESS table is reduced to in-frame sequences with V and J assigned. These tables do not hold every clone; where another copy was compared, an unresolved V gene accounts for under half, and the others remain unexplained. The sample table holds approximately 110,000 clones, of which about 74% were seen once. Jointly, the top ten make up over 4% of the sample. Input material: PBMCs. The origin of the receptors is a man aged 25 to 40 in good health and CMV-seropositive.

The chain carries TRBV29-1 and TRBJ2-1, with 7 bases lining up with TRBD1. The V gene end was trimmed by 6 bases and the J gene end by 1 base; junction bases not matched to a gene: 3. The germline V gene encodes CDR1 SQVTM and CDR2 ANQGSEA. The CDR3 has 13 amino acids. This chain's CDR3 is CSVRDRSYNEQFF. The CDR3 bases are TGCAGCGTCCGGGACAGATCCTACAATGAGCAGTTCTTC.

CDR3: CASSWRSGGHNEQFF. CDR3 nucleotide sequence: TGTGCCAGTAGTTGGAGGAGCGGGGGGCACAATGAGCAGTTCTTC. J is TRBJ2-1 and V is TRBV19, with 9 bases matching TRBD2. This CDR3 is built from 15 residues. The junction had 7 bases not matched to a gene; V was cut back by 5 bases and J by 5 bases. Germline V gene lookup returns CDR1 LNHDA and CDR2 SQIVND (reference sequence).

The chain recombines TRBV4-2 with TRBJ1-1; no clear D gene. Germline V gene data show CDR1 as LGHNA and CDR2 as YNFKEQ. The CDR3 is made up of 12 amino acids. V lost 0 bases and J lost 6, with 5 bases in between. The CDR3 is CASSQDLSEAFF. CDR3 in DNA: TGTGCCAGCAGCCAAGATCTGTCTGAAGCTTTCTTT.

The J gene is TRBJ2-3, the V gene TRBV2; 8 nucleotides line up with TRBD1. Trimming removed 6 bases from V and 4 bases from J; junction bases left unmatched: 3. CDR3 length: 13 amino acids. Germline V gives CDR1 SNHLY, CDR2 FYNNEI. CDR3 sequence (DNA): TGTGCCAGCAGCGGACAGGGAGCAGATACGCAGTATTTT. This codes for CASSGQGADTQYF.

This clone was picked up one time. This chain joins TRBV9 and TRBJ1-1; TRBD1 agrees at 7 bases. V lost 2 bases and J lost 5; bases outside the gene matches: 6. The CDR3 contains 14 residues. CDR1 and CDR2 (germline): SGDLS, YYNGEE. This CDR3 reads CASSVSTGRTEAFF. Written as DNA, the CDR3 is TGTGCCAGCAGCGTTTCGACAGGGCGAACTGAAGCTTTCTTT.

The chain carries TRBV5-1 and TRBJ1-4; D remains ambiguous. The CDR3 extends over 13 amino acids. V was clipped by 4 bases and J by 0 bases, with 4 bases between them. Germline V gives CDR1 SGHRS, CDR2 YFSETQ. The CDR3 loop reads CASSLATNEKLFF. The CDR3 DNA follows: TGCGCCAGCAGCCTAGCAACTAATGAAAAACTGTTTTTT.